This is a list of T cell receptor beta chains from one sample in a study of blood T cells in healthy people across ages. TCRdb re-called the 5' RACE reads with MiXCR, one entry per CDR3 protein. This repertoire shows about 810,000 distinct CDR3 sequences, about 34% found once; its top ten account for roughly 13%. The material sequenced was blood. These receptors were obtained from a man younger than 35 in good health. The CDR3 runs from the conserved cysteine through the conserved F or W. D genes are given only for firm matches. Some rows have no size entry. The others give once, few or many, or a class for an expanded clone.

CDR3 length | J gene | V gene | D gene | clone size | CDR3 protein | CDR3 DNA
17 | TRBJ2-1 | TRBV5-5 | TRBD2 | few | CASSLVLAGAGYNEQFF | TGTGCCAGCAGCTTGGTCCTAGCGGGGGCCGGCTACAATGAGCAGTTCTTC
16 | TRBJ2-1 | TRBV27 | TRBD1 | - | CASSLDFTGAVDEQFF | TGTGCCAGCAGTTTAGATTTTACAGGGGCGGTGGATGAGCAGTTCTTC
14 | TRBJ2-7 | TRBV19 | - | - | CASSMVGGRSEQYF | TGTGCCAGTAGTATGGTTGGAGGACGATCGGAGCAGTACTTC
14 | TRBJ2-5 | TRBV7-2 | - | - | CASSLGSWEQTLYF | TGTGCCAGCAGCTTAGGGAGCTGGGAACAGACCCTGTACTTC
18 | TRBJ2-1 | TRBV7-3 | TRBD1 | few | CASSPVGGTGTDSDEQFF | TGTGCCAGCAGCCCCGTTGGCGGGACAGGGACTGATTCAGATGAGCAGTTCTTC
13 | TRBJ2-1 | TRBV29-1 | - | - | CSVDRPEQETQFF | TGCAGCGTTGACAGGCCAGAACAAGAGACCCAGTTCTTC
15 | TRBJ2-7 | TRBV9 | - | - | CASSVAAGGYYEQYF | TGTGCCAGCAGCGTAGCTGCGGGCGGTTACTACGAGCAGTACTTC
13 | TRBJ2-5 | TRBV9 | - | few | CASSVEVGGTQYF | TGTGCCAGCAGCGTAGAGGTGGGGGGGACCCAGTACTTC
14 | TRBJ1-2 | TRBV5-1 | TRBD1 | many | CASSLGTEVYGYTF | TGCGCCAGCAGCCTAGGGACAGAAGTCTATGGCTACACCTTC
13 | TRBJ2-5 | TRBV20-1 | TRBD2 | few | CSAPGGGSETQYF | TGCAGTGCTCCGGGGGGGGGTTCAGAGACCCAGTACTTC
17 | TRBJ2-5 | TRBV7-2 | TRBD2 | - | CASSLGPPASGQETQYF | TGTGCCAGCAGCTTAGGTCCACCTGCTAGCGGCCAAGAGACCCAGTACTTC
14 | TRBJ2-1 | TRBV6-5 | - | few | CASSYSQGRNEQFF | TGTGCCAGCAGTTACTCGCAGGGACGGAATGAGCAGTTCTTC
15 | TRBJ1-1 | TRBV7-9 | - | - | CASSSANQGRAEAFF | TGTGCCAGCAGCTCCGCCAATCAGGGTCGGGCTGAAGCTTTCTTT
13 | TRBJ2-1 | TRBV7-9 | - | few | CASSPPGRDEQFF | TGTGCCAGCAGCCCGCCCGGCAGAGATGAGCAGTTCTTC
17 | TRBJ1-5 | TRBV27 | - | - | CASRLSGRMDSNQPQHF | TGTGCCAGCAGGCTATCCGGACGTATGGATAGCAATCAGCCCCAGCATTTT
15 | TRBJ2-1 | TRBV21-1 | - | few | CASTITGQGDNEQFF | TGTGCCAGCACCATCACAGGGCAGGGGGACAATGAGCAGTTCTTC
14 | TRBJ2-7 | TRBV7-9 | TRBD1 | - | CASSPTGAPYEQYF | TGTGCCAGCAGCCCGACAGGGGCCCCCTACGAGCAGTACTTC
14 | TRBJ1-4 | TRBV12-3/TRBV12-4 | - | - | CAGSLDGPNEKLFF | TGTGCCGGCAGTTTAGACGGCCCTAATGAAAAACTGTTTTTT
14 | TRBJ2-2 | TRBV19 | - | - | CATHMGANTGELFF | TGTGCCACCCATATGGGGGCGAACACCGGGGAGCTGTTTTTT
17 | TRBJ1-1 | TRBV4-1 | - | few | CASSPSSGELRGTEAFF | TGCGCCAGCAGCCCGAGTTCCGGTGAGCTTAGGGGGACTGAAGCTTTCTTT
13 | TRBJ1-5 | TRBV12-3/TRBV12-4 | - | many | CASSSSRNQPQHF | TGTGCCAGCAGTTCCTCACGCAATCAGCCCCAGCATTTT
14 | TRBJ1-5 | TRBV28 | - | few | CASNRGRSNQPQHF | TGTGCCAGCAATAGGGGACGGTCCAATCAGCCCCAGCATTTT
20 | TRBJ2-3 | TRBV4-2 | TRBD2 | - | CASSEEGASGGEASTDTQYF | TGTGCCAGCAGCGAAGAGGGGGCTAGCGGGGGGGAAGCTAGCACAGATACGCAGTATTTT
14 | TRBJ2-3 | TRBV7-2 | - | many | CASSLGENSDTQYF | TGTGCCAGCAGCTTAGGCGAGAATTCAGATACGCAGTATTTT
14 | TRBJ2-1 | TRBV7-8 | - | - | CASSPGSLPNEQFF | TGTGCCAGCAGCCCCGGGTCCCTCCCCAATGAGCAGTTCTTC
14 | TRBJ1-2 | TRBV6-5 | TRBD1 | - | CASSKTGTENGYTF | TGTGCCAGCAGCAAAACCGGGACAGAGAATGGCTACACCTTC
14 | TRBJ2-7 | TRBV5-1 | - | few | CASSLEPTNNEQYF | TGCGCCAGCAGCTTGGAGCCCACGAACAATGAGCAGTACTTC
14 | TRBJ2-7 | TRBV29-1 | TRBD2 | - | CSVGAGGSYNEQYF | TGCAGCGTGGGAGCGGGGGGCTCCTACAATGAGCAGTACTTC
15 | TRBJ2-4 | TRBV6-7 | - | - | CASSYGRLAKNIQYF | TGTGCCAGCAGTTATGGGCGGTTAGCCAAAAACATTCAGTACTTC
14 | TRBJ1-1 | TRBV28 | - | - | CASSTPGVATEAFF | TGTGCCAGCAGTACCCCTGGAGTTGCCACTGAAGCTTTCTTT
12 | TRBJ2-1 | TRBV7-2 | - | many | CASSGGNNEQFF | TGTGCCAGCAGCGGGGGGAACAATGAGCAGTTCTTC
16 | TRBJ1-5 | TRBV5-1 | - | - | CASSLGPRDSNQPQHF | TGCGCCAGCAGCTTGGGGCCCAGGGATAGCAATCAGCCCCAGCATTTT
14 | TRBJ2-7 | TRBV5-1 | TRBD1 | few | CASSPLGQGGEQYF | TGCGCCAGCAGCCCACTAGGACAGGGGGGCGAGCAGTACTTC
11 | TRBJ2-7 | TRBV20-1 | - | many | CSARTVREQYF | TGCAGTGCTAGGACAGTTCGGGAGCAGTACTTC
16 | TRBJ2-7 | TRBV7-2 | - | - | CASSPHLVQVSYEQYF | TGTGCCAGCAGCCCCCATTTGGTGCAGGTCTCCTACGAGCAGTACTTC
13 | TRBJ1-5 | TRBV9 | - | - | CASSKVEGQPQHF | TGTGCCAGCAGCAAAGTGGAGGGGCAGCCCCAGCATTTT
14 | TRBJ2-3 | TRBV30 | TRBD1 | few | CAWSAGQGPDTQYF | TGTGCCTGGAGTGCCGGACAGGGCCCAGATACGCAGTATTTT
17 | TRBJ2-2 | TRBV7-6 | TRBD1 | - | CASSLGQGAAGTGELFF | TGTGCCAGCAGCTTAGGCCAGGGGGCGGCGGGCACCGGGGAGCTGTTTTTT
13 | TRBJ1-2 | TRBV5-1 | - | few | CASSWGAGGGYTF | TGCGCCAGCAGCTGGGGGGCAGGCGGTGGCTACACCTTC
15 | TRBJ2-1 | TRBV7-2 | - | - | CASSIPGTAHNGQFF | TGTGCCAGCAGTATACCGGGAACCGCGCACAATGGGCAGTTCTTC
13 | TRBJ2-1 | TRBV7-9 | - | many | CASNRDKDNEQFF | TGTGCCAGCAACCGGGATAAAGACAATGAGCAGTTCTTC
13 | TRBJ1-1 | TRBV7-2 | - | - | CAGSPSGASEAFF | TGTGCCGGCAGCCCTAGTGGGGCCTCTGAAGCTTTCTTT
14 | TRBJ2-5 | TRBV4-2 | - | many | CASSQDQALETQYF | TGTGCCAGCAGCCAAGATCAGGCTCTTGAGACCCAGTACTTC
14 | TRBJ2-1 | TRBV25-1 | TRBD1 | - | CASRGQGTYNEQFF | TGTGCCAGTAGAGGACAGGGGACTTACAATGAGCAGTTCTTC
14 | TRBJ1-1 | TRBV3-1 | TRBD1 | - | CASSQTGVSTGAFF | TGTGCCAGCAGCCAAACAGGGGTCTCGACTGGAGCTTTCTTT
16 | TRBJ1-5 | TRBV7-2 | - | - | CASSLRAATGNQPQHF | TGTGCCAGCAGCTTAAGGGCGGCTACGGGCAATCAGCCCCAGCATTTT